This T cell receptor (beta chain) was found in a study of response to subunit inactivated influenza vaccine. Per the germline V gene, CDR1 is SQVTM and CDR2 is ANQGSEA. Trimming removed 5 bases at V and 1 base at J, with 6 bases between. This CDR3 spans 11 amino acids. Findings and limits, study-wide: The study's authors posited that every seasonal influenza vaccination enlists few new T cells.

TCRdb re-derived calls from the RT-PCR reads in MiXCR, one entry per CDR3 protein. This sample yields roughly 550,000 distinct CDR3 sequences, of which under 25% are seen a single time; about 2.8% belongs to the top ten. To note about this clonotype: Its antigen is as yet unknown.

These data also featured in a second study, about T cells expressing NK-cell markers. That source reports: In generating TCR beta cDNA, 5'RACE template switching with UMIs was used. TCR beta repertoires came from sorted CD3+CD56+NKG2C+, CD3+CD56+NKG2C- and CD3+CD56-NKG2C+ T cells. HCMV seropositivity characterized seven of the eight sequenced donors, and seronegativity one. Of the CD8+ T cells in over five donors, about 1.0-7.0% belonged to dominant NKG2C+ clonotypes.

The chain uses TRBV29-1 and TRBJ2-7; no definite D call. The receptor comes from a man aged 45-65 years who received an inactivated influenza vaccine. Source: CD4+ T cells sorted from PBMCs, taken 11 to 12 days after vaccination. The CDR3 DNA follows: TGCAGCGTTAAGGATTCCTACGAGCAGTACTTC. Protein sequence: CSVKDSYEQYF.